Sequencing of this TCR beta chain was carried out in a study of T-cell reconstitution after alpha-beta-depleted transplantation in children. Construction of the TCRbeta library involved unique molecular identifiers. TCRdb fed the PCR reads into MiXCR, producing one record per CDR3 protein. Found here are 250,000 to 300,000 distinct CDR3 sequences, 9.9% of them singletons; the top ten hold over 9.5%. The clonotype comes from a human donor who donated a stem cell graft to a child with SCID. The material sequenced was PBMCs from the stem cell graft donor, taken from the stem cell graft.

Here the CDR3 DNA reads TGTGCCAGCAGCCCGTGGGGACAGCAGAATGAAAAACTGTTTTTT. Protein product: CASSPWGQQNEKLFF. The chain couples TRBV12-3 or TRBV12-4 to TRBJ1-4, with TRBD1 matching over 7 bases. CDR3 length: 15 residues. J gave up 5 bases and V 6 bases, and 9 bases lay outside the gene matches.